The text below deals with one T cell receptor beta chain. What it binds is unknown. The data derive from a study of cytomegalovirus exposure and HLA in healthy donors. This CDR3 is 16 amino acids long. The V and J ends lost 5 bases and 2 bases respectively, with 15 bases between them. CDR1 and CDR2 (germline): LNHDA, SQIVND (reference sequence). The PCR used 60 Vbeta and 13 Jbeta primers. Sequencing was performed with immunoSEQ multiplex PCR; in TCRdb, only in-frame clones are kept and a portion is missing. The sample carries 150,000 to 200,000 clones, approximately 82% recorded once. The study's findings and limits: Using the classifier, cytomegalovirus status was reportedly diagnosed with high specificity and sensitivity. As a later analysis showed, a missense DCLRE1C variant was linked to trimming of TCR beta V- and J-genes.

The rearrangement links TRBV19 to TRBJ2-2, with a tentative D call TRBD2 (6 bases). Sequences were obtained from PBMCs. This sequence was found in a woman aged 40 to 50 in good health and CMV-seropositive. CDR3: CASSLPGLLNTGELFF. The DNA of the CDR3 is TGTGCCAGTAGTTTACCGGGACTGTTAAACACCGGGGAGCTGTTTTTT.